This paragraph reports one TCR beta chain. As yet, its antigen is unknown. CDR1 and CDR2 from the germline V gene are SQVTM and ANQGSEA. This CDR3 spans 17 amino acids. V shed 7 bases and J 4 bases; nucleotides not matched to a gene: 18. The data were taken from a study of T-cell memory formation after mild COVID-19. About the study: Among the donors, TCR clusters were largely specific to each donor. Regarding the study as a whole: Pre-infection memory already had some responding clones, implying cross-reactive memory joined. Day 37-peaking second-wave clones had unconfirmed SARS-CoV-2 specificity.

Libraries for TCRalpha and TCRbeta carried sample barcodes and unique molecular identifiers via 5'RACE. MiXCR, run by TCRdb on the 5' RACE reads, gives a single entry per CDR3 protein. The sample yields 470,000 or so distinct CDR3 sequences, 20% seen once. Sequenced: PBMCs or a T cell subset sorted from them (not recorded which). The V and J genes are TRBV29-1 and TRBJ2-3; 9 nucleotides match TRBD2. This clonotype was obtained from an adult woman who had mild COVID-19 (a few samples of this study predate the infection). Cell type and time point are not known. Written as DNA, the CDR3 is TGCAGCGCAAACTTGGACAGCTATAGCGGGAGAGCAGATACGCAGTATTTT. This gives the protein CSANLDSYSGRADTQYF.